The 14 T cell receptor beta chains presented below share a single source sample, sequenced in a study of T cell responses to AZD1222 COVID-19 vaccine. The data were produced by immunoSEQ multiplex PCR, yet TCRdb's version contains in-frame clones alone and is incomplete. The sample has 100,000 to 150,000 clones, 94% seen once. The source was peripheral blood, collected on day 0 of AZD1222 vaccination. These receptors all stem from an adult in good health.

This chain joins TRBV5-1 and TRBJ2-1; no clear D. Germline CDR1 reads SGHRS; CDR2 reads YFSETQ. This CDR3 contains 13 residues. V was clipped by 2 bases and J by 3 bases, with 6 bases between them. CDR3 region: CASSFDDYNEQFF. In DNA form, the CDR3 reads TGCGCCAGCAGCTTTGATGACTACAATGAGCAGTTCTTC.

The chain employs TRBV21-1 and TRBJ1-5; the D call in the table, TRBD1, was not verified against the DNA. TRBV21-1 is shown as a pseudogene. The CDR3 loop spans 14 amino acids. CDR3 sequence (DNA): TGTGCCAGCACCCGGGACAGGGTAAATCAGCCCCAGCATTTT. Translation gives CASTRDRVNQPQHF.

CDR3: CASSQGPREDYTF. Written as DNA, the CDR3 is TGCGCCAGCAGCCAAGGCCCACGGGAGGACTACACCTTC. V usage is TRBV4-1 and J usage is TRBJ1-2; D gene unclear. The CDR3 extends over 13 amino acids. Trimming stripped 1 base from V and 10 bases from J, with 13 bases between. The germline CDR1 and CDR2 sequences are MGHRA and YSYEKL.

V usage is TRBV18 and J usage is TRBJ2-5; tentatively, D is TRBD1 (7 bases). The CDR3 loop spans 16 amino acids. Trimming stripped 8 bases from V and 2 bases from J, with 21 bases between. Per germline, CDR1 KGHSH and CDR2 LQKENI. The CDR3 loop reads CASLPGRGTAQETQYF. The CDR3 nucleotides read TGTGCCAGCCTACCCGGTCGGGGGACAGCACAAGAGACCCAGTACTTC.

The J gene is TRBJ2-3, the V gene TRBV7-9; D is unclear. CDR3 size: 13 residues. Germline-derived CDR1 and CDR2 are SEHNR and FQNEAQ (reference sequence). Trimming stripped 2 bases from V and 4 bases from J, with 7 bases between. The CDR3 loop reads CASSLSPPDTQYF. CDR3 DNA: TGTGCCAGCAGCTTATCCCCCCCAGATACGCAGTATTTT.

V usage is TRBV6-6 and J usage is TRBJ1-1; D gene ambiguous. V shed 10 bases and J shed 0 bases, with 9 bases lying between them. This CDR3 contains 12 residues. The germline V gene encodes CDR1 MNHNY and CDR2 SVGAGI (reference sequence). CDR3 loop: CATRSMNTEAFF. The CDR3 nucleotides are TGTGCCACCCGCAGCATGAACACTGAAGCTTTCTTT.

The chain joins TRBV7-2 to TRBJ1-3, with a possible D match to TRBD1 (5 bases). CDR1 is SGHTA and CDR2 is FQGNSA in the germline V gene. CDR3 length: 16 amino acids. V gave up 1 base and J gave up 0 bases, with 10 bases separating them. CDR3 nucleotide sequence: TGTGCCAGCAGCTTAGAGGGGCAGCTCTCTGGAAACACCATATATTTT. It specifies CASSLEGQLSGNTIYF.

This sequence joins TRBV27 and TRBJ2-1; 12 nucleotides match TRBD1. CDR1 and CDR2 (germline): MNHEY, SMNVEV (reference sequence). Trimming removed 3 bases from V and 8 bases from J; junction bases left unmatched: 5. This CDR3 is built from 15 residues. The CDR3 spells CASSLVGTGGHEQFF. CDR3 sequence (DNA): TGTGCCAGCAGTTTGGTGGGGACAGGGGGCCATGAGCAGTTCTTC.

The V and J genes are TRBV5-5 and TRBJ1-6; 7 bases are a match to TRBD1. With V trimmed by 2 bases and J by 6 bases, 5 bases remained unmatched. Germline lookup yields CDR1 SGHKS and CDR2 YYEKEE (reference sequence). The CDR3 is made up of 15 amino acids. CDR3 nucleotides: TGTGCCAGCAGCTTCGGGGGACAGCCTAATTCACCCCTCCACTTT. It is translated as CASSFGGQPNSPLHF.

This rearrangement joins TRBV2 to TRBJ1-3; 7 bases are a match to TRBD1. V trimming: 8 bases; J trimming: 1 base; junction bases outside the gene matches: 17. The CDR3 runs 18 residues. Germline V gene sequence: CDR1 SNHLY, CDR2 FYNNEI. The CDR3 here is CASGLRSAGGFSGNTIYF. The CDR3 bases are TGTGCCAGCGGGCTGAGGTCGGCAGGGGGATTTTCTGGAAACACCATATATTTT.

The chain is built from TRBV24-1 and TRBJ2-3; D is unclear. Germline V gene sequence: CDR1 KGHDR, CDR2 SFDVKD. The CDR3 consists of 13 residues. Trimming stripped 4 bases from V and 1 base from J, with 5 bases between. The CDR3 sequence: CATSDPGTDTQYF. CDR3 sequence (DNA): TGTGCCACCAGTGACCCCGGCACAGATACGCAGTATTTT.

V usage is TRBV11-2 and J usage is TRBJ2-1; TRBD2 matches 12 bases. Trimming took 1 base from V and 8 from J; bases not matched to a gene: 12. The CDR3 is made up of 18 amino acids. From germline, CDR1 is SGHAT and CDR2 FQNNGV. The CDR3 sequence is CASSLGNLAGGQSDEQFF. Here the CDR3 DNA reads TGTGCCAGCAGCTTAGGCAATCTAGCGGGAGGGCAATCCGATGAGCAGTTCTTC.

The genes are TRBV19 and TRBJ1-5; the D is unclear. Germline V CDR1 and CDR2: LNHDA, SQIVND (reference sequence). V was cut by 0 bases and J by 6 bases, with 9 bases left in between. This CDR3 region has 14 residues. The DNA for the CDR3 is TGTGCCAGTAGTATAGATCCATTCGGTCAGCCCCAGCATTTT. Residues: CASSIDPFGQPQHF.

The V call is TRBV5-5, the J call TRBJ2-1; TRBD2 aligns across 13 bases. Germline trimming cut 1 base from V and 4 bases from J; bases unmatched to any gene: 2. The CDR3 is made up of 16 amino acids. From germline, CDR1 is SGHKS and CDR2 YYEKEE (reference sequence). This chain's CDR3 is CASSLLGLAGYNEQFF. CDR3 bases: TGTGCCAGCAGCTTGTTGGGACTAGCGGGGTACAATGAGCAGTTCTTC.